The entry below gives a single T cell receptor (beta chain) sequence along with its context. In its sample, this clone was seen a few times. Its recognized antigen is unknown. Per-base qualities were not stored, and no clone one base away is much larger. CDR1 and CDR2 are read off the germline V gene as KGHSH and LQKENI. The CDR3 holds 15 amino acids from the cysteine to the phenylalanine. Solely the CDR3 DNA is kept, with 45 bases framed from the first base. V has 2 bases trimmed and J has 6 bases trimmed; junction bases matching no gene number 3. This record comes from a study of control samples from healthy donors and cancer patients (dated by TCRdb to the early 2020s). Receptor amplification or capture employed the immunoSEQ multiplex PCR assay. TCRdb re-hosts the immuneACCESS table, in-frame sequences only. Its copies lack some clones; in the studies checked, an unresolved V gene accounts for under half of them, and the cause for the rest is not known. Here the sample has around 130,000 clones; approximately 87% occur a single time. The ten largest clones represent around 10% of the sample.

The sequenced material came from blood. This clonotype was sampled from a young man in good health. Recombination connected TRBV18 to TRBJ1-6; 8 central nucleotides agree with TRBD1. CDR3 reads: CASSPAGGFNSPLHF. The DNA reads TGTGCCAGCTCACCAGCAGGGGGCTTTAATTCACCCCTCCACTTT. Supplemented by the reference TRBV18 and TRBJ1-6 proteins around the CDR3, the complete variable domain is NAGVMQNPRHLVRRRGQEARLRCSPMKGHSHVYWYRQLPEEGLKFMVYLQKENIIDESGMPKERFSAEFPKEGPSILRIQQVVRGDSAAYFCASSPAGGFNSPLHFGNGTRLTVT.